This T cell receptor (beta chain) was recovered during a study of blood T cell repertoires in COVID-19. The V gene's germline CDR1 is MNHEY and CDR2 SVGAGI. The CDR3 sequence is 10 residues long. V was cut by 11 bases and J by 1 base, with 4 bases left in between. Profiled with immunoSEQ multiplex PCR; TCRdb holds only in-frame clones, not every one. This table has about 85,000 clones, around 80% appearing once. Input material: peripheral blood. This sequence was found in an elderly woman with acute or convalescent COVID-19. The chain carries TRBV6-5 and TRBJ2-3, with unresolved D. CDR3 bases: TGTGCCGCGGGCACAGATACGCAGTATTTT. Residues: CAAGTDTQYF.